This note documents a single T cell receptor beta chain sequence. There are 14 residues in the CDR3. The germline V gene encodes CDR1 MDHEN and CDR2 SYDVKM. This sample is drawn from a study of blood T cells in healthy people across ages. A second about 7 to 12 cycle PCR used barcoded and J-beta primers. MiXCR was run by TCRdb on the 5' RACE reads, yielding one entry per CDR3 protein. This sample has 650,000 to 800,000 distinct CDR3 sequences; under 55% occur once, and the top ten carry 15% to 25%. Sequencing was performed on blood. The TCR was taken from a man aged 55-75 years in good health. The chain links TRBV28 to TRBJ2-7; D is possibly TRBD1 or TRBD2 (5 bases each). TRBJ2-5 explains the end of the DNA better; the J call may be wrong. The CDR3 sequence is CASGVPGRLETQYF. DNA for the CDR3: TGTGCCAGCGGAGTCCCGGGACGGTTAGAGACCCAGTACTTC.